This paragraph reports one T cell receptor (beta chain). As yet, its antigen is unknown. Germline CDR1 and CDR2: SEHNR and FQNEAQ (reference sequence). This CDR3 has 15 amino acids. The V end lost 1 base, the J end lost 7 bases, and 16 bases lay between the germline ends. This entry belongs to a study of OX40 agonist ivuxolimab in advanced cancers. Study context: Of the participants, around 39% had some prior anti-PD-1, anti-PD-L1 or anti-CTLA-4 therapy, which was allowed. Study-level points and caveats: Certain nonresponding patients likewise had low normalized T-cell clonal expansion.

The data were produced by immunoSEQ multiplex PCR, yet TCRdb's version contains in-frame clones alone and is incomplete. The sample records about 78,000 clones, 92% being singletons. Collection of blood occurred at baseline, at cycle 4 day 1, and at cycle 7 day 1. The chain is built from TRBV7-9 and TRBJ1-2, with D unresolved. The source of this sequence is an adult with an advanced solid tumor such as melanoma, head and neck, liver or kidney cancer. Sequencing was performed on CD4+ or CD8+ T cells sorted from blood, taken in a trial of the OX40 agonist ivuxolimab. CDR3 in DNA: TGTGCCAGCAGCTTAGAAGAGACCCGGGTGGGTGGCTACACCTTC. This sequence encodes CASSLEETRVGGYTF.